This T cell receptor beta chain was sequenced in a study of immune characterization of retroperitoneal liposarcoma. One entry per CDR3 protein results from TCRdb running MiXCR on the PCR reads. The sample yields about 10,000 distinct CDR3 sequences, roughly a quarter seen once. Germline CDR1 is SGHVS and CDR2 is FQNEAQ. With 1 base removed from V and 13 bases from J, the gap between germline ends came to 20 bases. This CDR3 spans 15 amino acids. Sample: tumor tissue. The TCR originated in a female donor with retroperitoneal liposarcoma. The rearrangement uses TRBV7-8 and TRBJ2-1, with a possible D match to TRBD2 (6 bases). The CDR3 sequence is CASSLDTGGSETQFF. The DNA of the CDR3 is TGTGCCAGCAGCTTAGACACCGGGGGTTCAGAGACCCAGTTCTTC.